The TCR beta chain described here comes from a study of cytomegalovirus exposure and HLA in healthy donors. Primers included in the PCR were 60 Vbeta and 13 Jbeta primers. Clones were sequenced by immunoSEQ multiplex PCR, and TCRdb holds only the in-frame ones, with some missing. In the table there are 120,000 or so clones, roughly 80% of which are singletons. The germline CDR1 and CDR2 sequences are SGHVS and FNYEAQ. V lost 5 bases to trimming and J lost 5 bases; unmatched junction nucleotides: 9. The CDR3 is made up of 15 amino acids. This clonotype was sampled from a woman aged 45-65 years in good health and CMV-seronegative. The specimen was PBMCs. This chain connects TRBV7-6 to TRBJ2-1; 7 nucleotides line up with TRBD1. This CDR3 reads CASSRTGGRDNEQFF. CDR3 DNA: TGTGCCAGCAGCCGGACAGGTGGCAGGGACAATGAGCAGTTCTTC. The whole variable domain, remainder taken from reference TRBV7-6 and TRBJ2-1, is GAGVSQSPRYKVTKRGQDVALRCDPISGHVSLYWYRQALGQGPEFLTYFNYEAQQDKSGLPNDRFSAERPEGSISTLTIQRTEQRDSAMYRCASSRTGGRDNEQFFGPGTRLTVL.